The 29 T cell receptor beta chains listed next were all sequenced from one sample in a study of CD8+CD57+ T cells in acquired aplastic anemia. Patients who underwent sequencing had shown CD8+CD57+ cell expansion by flow cytometry. TCR beta VDJ and CDR3 were profiled, and genomic DNA was the template. MiXCR was run by TCRdb on the reads, yielding one entry per CDR3 protein. The repertoire holds over 150,000 distinct CDR3 sequences, with roughly 43% as singletons. The sample taken for sequencing was sorted CD4+, CD8+, or CD8+CD57+ T cells (not recorded which) from PBMCs. The receptors come from a human donor with aplastic anemia.

The chain uses TRBV29-1 and TRBJ1-3, with D hard to call. Looked up from germline, CDR1 is SQVTM and CDR2 is ANQGSEA. There are 13 residues in the CDR3. V lost 3 bases, J lost 0 bases, and 6 bases lay in between. The CDR3 sequence is CSVEEVSGNTIYF. The CDR3 nucleotides are TGCAGCGTTGAGGAGGTCTCTGGAAACACCATATATTTT.

The V and J genes are TRBV10-3 and TRBJ1-1, with D unresolved. The CDR3 contains 12 residues. Germline CDR1 ENHRY, CDR2 SYGVKD. The V gene lost 10 bases and the J gene lost 2 bases, with 11 bases spanning the gap. This chain's CDR3 is CATRQFNTEAFF. CDR3 DNA sequence: TGTGCCACCAGACAATTCAACACTGAAGCTTTCTTT.

The chain uses TRBV24-1 and TRBJ2-1, with D perhaps matching TRBD2 (5 bases). The CDR3 is made up of 16 amino acids. Trimming removed 5 bases from V and 3 bases from J, with 16 bases in between. Germline CDR1 KGHDR, CDR2 SFDVKD. The CDR3 bases are TGTGCCACCAGTGCTATGTTGGGCGAGGGCTACAATGAGCAGTTCTTC. Amino acids: CATSAMLGEGYNEQFF.

The J gene is TRBJ1-2, the V gene TRBV10-3; 8 bases align to TRBD1. CDR3 size: 12 residues. V lost 8 bases, J lost 3 bases, and 2 bases stayed unmatched. CDR1 is ENHRY, CDR2 SYGVKD, per germline. Here the CDR3 DNA reads TGTGCCATCCAGGGACAGGACTATGGCTACACCTTC. Translation: CAIQGQDYGYTF.

V is TRBV13 and J is TRBJ1-4, with D unresolved. Trimming cost V 6 bases and J 0 bases, with 8 bases left between them. CDR1 and CDR2 from the germline V gene are PRHDT and FYEKMQ (reference sequence). The CDR3 totals 14 residues. CDR3 DNA: TGTGCCAGCAGGCGGGCAGCAACTAATGAAAAACTGTTTTTT. Translated: CASRRAATNEKLFF. Looking up the rest from reference TRBV13 and TRBJ1-4 gives the full variable domain: AAGVIQSPRHLIKEKRETATLKCYPIPRHDTVYWYQQGPGQDPQFLISFYEKMQSDKGSIPDRFSAQQFSDYHSELNMSSLELGDSALYFCASRRAATNEKLFFGSGTQLSVL.

Ten or more counts support this clonotype. The chain is built from TRBV7-9 and TRBJ2-7; 9 bases line up with TRBD1. This CDR3 has 18 amino acids. Germline lookup yields CDR1 SEHNR and CDR2 FQNEAQ (reference sequence). V lost 5 bases and J lost 4; bases outside the gene matches: 18. The CDR3 loop is CASSDPRQGEASMYEQYF. As DNA, the CDR3 is TGTGCCAGCAGCGACCCCCGACAGGGGGAAGCGTCTATGTACGAGCAGTACTTC.

The chain joins TRBV7-6 to TRBJ2-1; TRBD2 matches 10 bases. The CDR3 has 15 residues. V shed 4 bases and J 7 bases; nucleotides not matched to a gene: 7. The germline gives CDR1 SGHVS, CDR2 FNYEAQ. In nucleotides, the CDR3 is TGTGCCAGCAGCTCAGGGACTAGCGAATGGAATGAGCAGTTCTTC. It encodes CASSSGTSEWNEQFF.

J is TRBJ2-3 and V is TRBV20-1; 13 positions agree with TRBD2. Trimming took 5 bases from V and 0 from J; bases not matched to a gene: 5. CDR1 and CDR2 from the germline V gene are DFQATT and SNEGSKA (reference sequence). This CDR3 has 16 residues. CDR3 in DNA: TGCAGTGCTGGACTAGCGGGGGCAACTAGCACAGATACGCAGTATTTT. Amino acids: CSAGLAGATSTDTQYF.

The J gene is TRBJ1-6, the V gene TRBV6-1, with D maybe TRBD1 (5 bases). CDR1 is MNHNS, CDR2 SASEGT, per germline. V dropped 7 bases and J dropped 8 bases, with 15 bases sitting between them. CDR3 length: 14 amino acids. Written as DNA, the CDR3 is TGTGCCAGCACGAGGCAGGGTTCGGATTCACCCCTCCACTTT. Translation gives CASTRQGSDSPLHF.

This clonotype was found a few times. This sequence joins TRBV2 and TRBJ1-5; D perhaps matches TRBD1 (5 bases). V lost 5 bases, J lost 5 bases, and 10 bases lay in between. This CDR3 region has 13 residues. Germline CDR1 reads SNHLY; CDR2 reads FYNNEI. CDR3 coding DNA: TGTGCCAGCAGTACCGGGGGGGATCAGCCCCAGCATTTT. Residues: CASSTGGDQPQHF.

The CDR3 DNA sequence: TGTGCCAGCAGTTCCGGGACAGGGGGTCCTTACAATGAGCAGTTCTTC. It yields the protein CASSSGTGGPYNEQFF. The gene calls are TRBV12-3 or TRBV12-4 and TRBJ2-1, with TRBD1 matching 11 bases. Trimming cost V 4 bases and J 4 bases; bases outside gene matches: 6. The CDR3 contains 16 residues.

Many counts were recorded for this clonotype. This rearrangement joins TRBV20-1 to TRBJ1-2; no firm D call. The V gene lost 0 bases and the J gene lost 4 bases, with 6 bases spanning the gap. Germline V gene data show CDR1 as DFQATT and CDR2 as SNEGSKA (reference sequence). CDR3 length: 12 amino acids. The DNA for the CDR3 is TGCAGTGCTAGAGATCCAGGCTATGGCTACACCTTC. It specifies CSARDPGYGYTF.

Details on this clonotype: The junction and the germline gene differ at one end; a read error may be behind it. The rearrangement links TRBV20-1 to TRBJ1-1; D is undetermined. Germline V lookup: CDR1 DFQATT, CDR2 SNEGSKA (reference sequence). This CDR3 spans 11 amino acids. DNA of the CDR3: TGCAGTGCTAGAGAGGCCACTGAGGCTTTCTTT. Protein sequence: CSAREATEAFF.

The genes are TRBV2 and TRBJ2-1; 15 nucleotides match TRBD2. This CDR3 is 16 amino acids long. V trimming: 6 bases; J trimming: 6 bases; junction bases outside the gene matches: 6. Germline V gene data show CDR1 as SNHLY and CDR2 as FYNNEI. CDR3 in DNA: TGTGCCAGCAGCCAGGGACTAGCGGGAGGAGGCAATGAGCAGTTCTTC. This codes for CASSQGLAGGGNEQFF.

The V and J genes are TRBV2 and TRBJ1-6; no firm D call. The CDR3 has 16 amino acids. Germline assignment: CDR1 SNHLY and CDR2 FYNNEI. The V end was cut by 4 bases, the J end by 0 bases, with 10 bases between. This chain's CDR3 is CASSVSWNSYNSPLHF. DNA of the CDR3: TGTGCCAGCAGTGTTTCCTGGAACTCCTATAATTCACCCCTCCACTTT.

This clonotype has at least ten counts. The chain has TRBV5-5 and TRBJ2-5, with 9 bases identical to TRBD2. V shed 4 bases, J shed 4 bases, and the junction held 8 bases outside the gene matches. The germline gives CDR1 SGHKS, CDR2 YYEKEE (reference sequence). The CDR3 has 15 residues. The CDR3 DNA reads as TGTGCCAGCAGCCTGAGGCTAGCGGGGACAGAGACCCAGTACTTC. This sequence encodes CASSLRLAGTETQYF.

This rearrangement joins TRBV4-2 to TRBJ1-2; unclear D gene. Per the germline V gene, CDR1 is LGHNA and CDR2 is YNFKEQ. The CDR3 extends over 19 amino acids. The V end lost 4 bases, the J end lost 5 bases, and 29 bases lay between the germline ends. This chain's CDR3 is CASSPTRNIYPQILYGYTF. CDR3 nucleotide sequence: TGTGCCAGCAGCCCGACTCGAAATATTTATCCTCAAATTTTATATGGCTACACCTTC.

This clonotype was picked up many times. This chain uses TRBV19 with TRBJ1-1, with D perhaps matching TRBD1 (5 bases). Germline lookup yields CDR1 LNHDA and CDR2 SQIVND (reference sequence). CDR3 length: 14 residues. The V and J ends lost 4 bases and 0 bases respectively, with 9 bases between them. CDR3 DNA sequence: TGTGCCAGTAGTAGGGCAGGGATGAACACTGAAGCTTTCTTT. It encodes CASSRAGMNTEAFF.

The chain employs TRBV12-5 and TRBJ2-1, with 9 bases that match TRBD2. CDR3 length: 14 amino acids. The J segment lost 15 bases and the V segment lost 1 base, leaving 10 bases of the junction unmatched. Germline assignment: CDR1 LGHNT and CDR2 FRNRAP. The CDR3, as DNA: TGTGCTAGTGGTTTGGACGCGGGTCTAGCGGGAAGGTTCTTC. It is translated as CASGLDAGLAGRFF.

In this sample, this clonotype turned up a few times. The chain is built from TRBV24-1 and TRBJ2-5; D possibly uses TRBD1 or TRBD2 (7 bases each). Looked up from germline, CDR1 is KGHDR and CDR2 is SFDVKD. V shed 3 bases and J shed 4 bases, with 14 bases lying between them. This CDR3 comprises 15 residues. The CDR3 sequence is CATSDPTGEGETQYF. The CDR3 region has the DNA TGTGCCACCAGTGATCCAACAGGGGAGGGAGAGACCCAGTACTTC.

In this sample, this clonotype turned up a few times. A much larger clone is a single base away; this may be a read error. The gene calls are TRBV29-1 and TRBJ2-7; the D gene is possibly TRBD1 (6 bases). Germline loops: CDR1 SQVTM, CDR2 ANQGSEA. This CDR3 contains 15 residues. Trimming stripped 5 bases from V and 4 bases from J, with 21 bases between. The CDR3 loop is CSVIGPPRGGYEQYF. The CDR3 DNA is TGCAGCGTTATTGGCCCTCCGAGAGGGGGTTACGAGCAGTACTTC.

V usage is TRBV19 and J usage is TRBJ1-3; D remains unclear. The CDR3 loop spans 17 amino acids. The germline V gene has CDR1 LNHDA and CDR2 SQIVND (reference sequence). Deletions cut 1 base from V and 4 bases from J, with 17 bases between. CDR3 nucleotide sequence: TGTGCCAGTAGTATAGGATTTGGACCAAGGCTCGGAAACACCATATATTTT. Protein: CASSIGFGPRLGNTIYF.

This chain connects TRBV2 to TRBJ1-2; D is ambiguous. In germline, CDR1 is SNHLY, CDR2 FYNNEI. V was pared by 5 bases and J by 0 bases, with 10 bases between. The CDR3 loop spans 14 amino acids. CDR3: CASSLQTPNYGYTF. The CDR3 nucleotides are TGTGCCAGCAGTCTACAAACACCTAACTATGGCTACACCTTC.

This clonotype was picked up many times. V gene TRBV5-1 combines with J gene TRBJ2-7; D unresolved. The CDR3 has 14 amino acids. Germline values: CDR1 SGHRS, CDR2 YFSETQ. Trimming cost V 3 bases and J 5 bases, with 15 bases left between them. This CDR3 reads CASSYGRTEDEQYF. CDR3 sequence (DNA): TGCGCCAGCAGCTACGGGCGAACCGAAGACGAGCAGTACTTC.

For this clonotype: Just one base apart from a much larger clone, this may be a read error. The V call is TRBV5-1, the J call TRBJ2-3, with D perhaps assigned TRBD1 or TRBD2 (7 bases each). Germline V gives CDR1 SGHRS, CDR2 YFSETQ. This CDR3 region has 14 residues. Here the CDR3 reads CASSPREGTDTRYF. CDR3 coding DNA: TGCGCCAGCAGCCCCAGGGAGGGGACAGATACGCGGTATTTT.

CDR3 sequence (DNA): TGTGCCAGCAGCTTAGCAGGCAGGGGCTACAATGAGCAGTTCTTC. Encoded protein: CASSLAGRGYNEQFF. The chain links TRBV7-2 to TRBJ2-1; weak D call: TRBD1 (6 bases). Trimming cost V 0 bases and J 3 bases, with 9 bases left between them. CDR1 is SGHTA, CDR2 FQGNSA, per germline. This CDR3 has 15 amino acids.

This clonotype was recorded once. The rearrangement links TRBV10-2 to TRBJ1-1; TRBD1 might be the D (6 bases). The CDR3 is made up of 16 amino acids. The V end lost 0 bases, the J end lost 1 base, and 12 bases lay between the germline ends. Germline values: CDR1 WSHSY, CDR2 SAAADI. The CDR3 DNA is TGCGCCAGCAGTGAGTCGACAGGAGGTGGGAACACTGAAGCTTTCTTT. It specifies CASSESTGGGNTEAFF.

This clonotype occurred a few times. The rearrangement uses TRBV29-1 and TRBJ1-2; possible D gene TRBD1, 5 bases. In germline, CDR1 is SQVTM, CDR2 ANQGSEA. The CDR3 consists of 14 residues. Trimming cost V 0 bases and J 2 bases, with 10 bases left between them. In DNA, the CDR3 is TGCAGCGTTGAAGAGGGGCAGCTAAACTATGGCTACACCTTC. Its translation: CSVEEGQLNYGYTF.

This clonotype has a count of ten or more. V gene TRBV10-2 combines with J gene TRBJ2-5, with 7 bases aligning to TRBD1. V shed 7 bases and J 2 bases; nucleotides not matched to a gene: 10. CDR3 length equals 15 residues. Germline V gene lookup returns CDR1 WSHSY and CDR2 SAAADI. Written as DNA, the CDR3 is TGCGCCAGCAAACGATGGACAGGACCTCAAGAGACCCAGTACTTC. It yields the protein CASKRWTGPQETQYF.